A single sample is the source of the 28 T cell receptor beta chains below, sequenced in a study of radiation and T cells in renal cell carcinoma. Treatment reported: treatment-naive control, cytoreductive nephrectomy. Clones were sequenced by immunoSEQ multiplex PCR, and TCRdb holds only the in-frame ones, with some missing. Among about 10,000 clones, about three fifths were seen once, and the ten largest hold more than 9.5%. The material was tumor tissue, obtained from a patient whose treatment was nephrectomy without radiotherapy. These receptors came from a man aged 35 to 55 with renal cell carcinoma.

This chain links TRBV13 with TRBJ2-4; D unresolved. Trimming took 4 bases from V and 1 from J, leaving 5 bases between them. CDR1 and CDR2 (germline): PRHDT, FYEKMQ (reference sequence). The CDR3 consists of 13 residues. Here the CDR3 DNA reads TGTGCCAGCAGCTCCGGTGCCAAAAACATTCAGTACTTC. Protein product: CASSSGAKNIQYF.

The J gene is TRBJ1-3, the V gene TRBV28; D unclear. Germline-derived CDR1 and CDR2 are MDHEN and SYDVKM. The CDR3 covers 16 residues. V gave up 5 bases and J gave up 2 bases, with 16 bases separating them. CDR3 sequence reads: CASSVTPGSAGNTIYF. The CDR3, as DNA: TGTGCCAGCAGTGTAACTCCGGGCTCGGCTGGAAACACCATATATTTT.

V and J are TRBV6-5 and TRBJ1-2; D is undetermined. The CDR3 length is 12 residues. Germline V CDR1 and CDR2: MNHEY, SVGAGI. CDR3 sequence: CASSVPGNGYTF. DNA of the CDR3: TGTGCTTCGTCGGTCCCGGGGAATGGCTACACCTTC.

This clone is medium-sized within its sample. V is TRBV14 and J is TRBJ1-2; 7 bases match TRBD1. V shed 0 bases, J shed 3 bases, and the junction held 1 base outside the gene matches. Germline lookup yields CDR1 SGHDN and CDR2 FVKESK. The CDR3 spans 14 residues. CDR3 sequence: CASSQEQGHYGYTF. The DNA of the CDR3 is TGTGCCAGCAGCCAAGAACAGGGGCACTATGGCTACACCTTC.

The rearrangement joins TRBV27 to TRBJ2-2; 9 bases map to TRBD1. The ends lost 6 bases at V and 7 bases at J; junction bases unmatched: 12. The germline CDR1 and CDR2 sequences are MNHEY and SMNVEV (reference sequence). The CDR3 extends over 16 amino acids. The CDR3 region has the DNA TGTGCCAGCAGCCAAAGGACAGGGGCCGCCGGCGGGGAGCTGTTTTTT. Protein sequence: CASSQRTGAAGGELFF.

The sample holds a few counts of this clone. This sequence joins TRBV19 and TRBJ1-5, with 11 bases identical to TRBD1. V was pared by 4 bases and J by 6 bases, with 2 bases of the junction left unmatched. The V gene's germline CDR1 is LNHDA and CDR2 SQIVND (reference sequence). The CDR3 extends over 14 amino acids. The CDR3 is CASSTGTGGQPQHF. CDR3 nucleotides: TGTGCCAGTAGTACCGGGACAGGGGGTCAGCCCCAGCATTTT.

This chain uses TRBV11-1 with TRBJ2-5; 10 bases fit TRBD2. Trimming removed 7 bases from V and 8 bases from J; junction bases left unmatched: 13. The CDR3 length is 15 residues. Per germline, CDR1 SGHAT and CDR2 FQDESV (reference sequence). The CDR3 reads CASTALAGAPSTQYF. The CDR3 bases are TGTGCCAGCACCGCTCTAGCGGGAGCTCCTTCTACCCAGTACTTC.

This chain uses TRBV7-9 with TRBJ2-3; no clear D gene. This CDR3 has 13 amino acids. Germline CDR1 is SEHNR and CDR2 is FQNEAQ (reference sequence). V was pared by 1 base and J by 4 bases, with 6 bases between. CDR3 residues: CASSLVGSDTQYF. The CDR3, as DNA: TGTGCCAGCAGCTTAGTGGGGTCAGATACGCAGTATTTT.

The J gene is TRBJ2-3, the V gene TRBV5-1; D call uncertain. Per germline, CDR1 SGHRS and CDR2 YFSETQ. V gave up 0 bases and J gave up 5 bases, with 13 bases separating them. This CDR3 region has 15 residues. This CDR3 is CASSLDSPGLDTQYF. In DNA, the CDR3 is TGCGCCAGCAGCTTGGATTCGCCAGGATTAGATACGCAGTATTTT.

This chain uses TRBV6-1 with TRBJ1-1; D remains ambiguous. The germline V gene encodes CDR1 MNHNS and CDR2 SASEGT. The CDR3 runs 12 residues. The V gene lost 7 bases and the J gene lost 1 base, with 7 bases spanning the gap. The CDR3 sequence is CASNRANTEAFF. The CDR3, as DNA: TGTGCCAGCAACAGAGCGAACACTGAAGCTTTCTTT.

The chain recombines TRBV7-8 with TRBJ2-1; unclear D gene. The CDR3 covers 16 residues. Germline values: CDR1 SGHVS, CDR2 FQNEAQ. V lost 5 bases, J lost 4 bases, and 18 bases lay in between. The DNA of the CDR3 is TGTGCCAGCAGCCCGAAAAGAAGTTCCACTTACAATGAGCAGTTCTTC. This encodes CASSPKRSSTYNEQFF.

Of note for this clone: At one boundary the junction diverges from the germline segment, which might be a read error. The chain is built from TRBV11-3 and TRBJ1-2; D might be TRBD1 (5 bases). Germline V gives CDR1 SGHNT, CDR2 YENEEA. This CDR3 region has 14 residues. Here the CDR3 reads CASSLEAGDYGYTF. The CDR3 nucleotides are TGTGCCAGCAGTTTAGAGGCGGGGGACTATGGCTACACCTTC.

The V gene is TRBV7-9, the J gene TRBJ1-5, with 8 bases aligning to TRBD1. The V gene end was trimmed by 0 bases and the J gene end by 4 bases; junction bases not matched to a gene: 2. Per germline, CDR1 SEHNR and CDR2 FQNEAQ (reference sequence). The CDR3 consists of 15 residues. The CDR3 sequence is CASSLADRGNQPQHF. CDR3 sequence (DNA): TGTGCCAGCAGCTTAGCCGACAGGGGAAATCAGCCCCAGCATTTT. The full variable domain, completed using reference TRBV7-9 and TRBJ1-5, is DTGVSQNPRHKITKRGQNVTFRCDPISEHNRLYWYRQTLGQGPEFLTYFQNEAQLEKSRLLSDRFSAERPKGSFSTLEIQRTEQGDSAMYLCASSLADRGNQPQHFGDGTRLSIL.

V gene TRBV15 combines with J gene TRBJ2-5, with D hard to call. The CDR3 has 15 amino acids. In germline, CDR1 is LNHNV, CDR2 YYDKDF (reference sequence). V gave up 0 bases and J gave up 3 bases, with 11 bases separating them. The CDR3 here is CATSRDRGAKETQYF. For the CDR3, the DNA is TGTGCCACCAGCAGAGACCGAGGTGCTAAAGAGACCCAGTACTTC.

This clone was seen only a few times. This chain joins TRBV5-4 and TRBJ2-7; 7 nucleotides match TRBD1. Germline V gene sequence: CDR1 SGHNT, CDR2 YYREEE (reference sequence). The CDR3 spans 18 residues. Germline trimming cut 4 bases from V and 0 bases from J; bases unmatched to any gene: 16. CDR3 sequence (DNA): TGTGCCAGCAGCAAACCCCCCCTGGGACAGCCGAGCTCCTACGAGCAGTACGTC. Translated: CASSKPPLGQPSSYEQYV.

The chain has TRBV10-3 and TRBJ1-4; 7 bases are a match to TRBD1. Unmatched junction bases numbered 19, after V lost 7 bases and J lost 2 bases. Germline CDR1 ENHRY, CDR2 SYGVKD. The CDR3 is 19 amino acids. In DNA form, the CDR3 reads TGTGCCATCACTTTCCCGGGACAGAAGAAGAAGGCGACTAATGAAAAACTGTTTTTT. Amino acid sequence: CAITFPGQKKKATNEKLFF.

This clone has only a few counts. The chain employs TRBV4-2 and TRBJ2-6; 12 nucleotides align to TRBD2. CDR1 is LGHNA, CDR2 YNFKEQ, per germline. This CDR3 comprises 17 residues. V lost 3 bases and J lost 1; bases outside the gene matches: 1. DNA for the CDR3: TGTGCCAGCAGCCAGACTAGCGGGAGTTCTGGGGCCAACGTCCTGACTTTC. It is translated as CASSQTSGSSGANVLTF.

The chain joins TRBV7-9 to TRBJ2-2; the match to TRBD2 covers 7 bases. Per the germline V gene, CDR1 is SEHNR and CDR2 is FQNEAQ (reference sequence). The CDR3 contains 13 residues. The J segment lost 6 bases and the V segment lost 8 bases, leaving 6 bases of the junction unmatched. CDR3 amino acids: CASSREVPGELFF. CDR3 in DNA: TGTGCCAGCTCCCGGGAGGTCCCCGGGGAGCTGTTTTTT.

The chain joins TRBV29-1 to TRBJ2-1; TRBD2 aligns across 10 bases. The V segment lost 4 bases and the J segment 8 bases; nucleotides outside the gene matches: 5. The CDR3 length is 13 residues. Germline CDR1 is SQVTM and CDR2 is ANQGSEA. In nucleotides, the CDR3 is TGCAGCGTTGCTAGCGGGAGAAGGGATGAGCAGTTCTTC. Encoded protein: CSVASGRRDEQFF.

The chain carries TRBV4-3 and TRBJ1-6, with 9 bases matching TRBD1. The ends lost 2 bases at V and 10 bases at J; junction bases unmatched: 12. The germline gives CDR1 LGHNA, CDR2 YSLEER. The CDR3 extends over 17 amino acids. CDR3: CASSQSGGGTGTSPLHF. DNA for the CDR3: TGCGCCAGCAGCCAAAGTGGTGGAGGGACAGGGACCTCACCCCTCCACTTT.

In DNA, the CDR3 is TGTGCCAGCAGCCAAGATCGGACTAGCCCTAGCACAGATACGCAGTATTTT. Its protein is CASSQDRTSPSTDTQYF. The rearrangement uses TRBV4-2 and TRBJ2-3, with 8 positions matching TRBD2. The junction had 5 bases not matched to a gene; V was cut back by 0 bases and J by 0 bases. Germline CDR1 LGHNA, CDR2 YNFKEQ. The CDR3 loop spans 17 amino acids.

This clone has just a few counts. The same CDR3 is also encoded by other DNA sequences in this sample. The chain uses TRBV5-1 and TRBJ1-4; D uncertain. CDR1 and CDR2 (germline): SGHRS, YFSETQ. The CDR3 spans 14 residues. V was cut by 0 bases and J by 1 base, with 4 bases left in between. CDR3 nucleotide sequence: TGCGCCAGCAGCTTGGCAGGAACTAATGAAAAACTGTTTTTT. This sequence encodes CASSLAGTNEKLFF.

This clone is categorized as large (0.1 to 1%). The gene calls are TRBV18 and TRBJ2-3; D uncertain. CDR1 is KGHSH, CDR2 LQKENI, per germline. The CDR3 contains 13 residues. Trimming left V 3 bases short and J 4 bases short, with 8 bases between. CDR3 bases: TGTGCCAGCTCACCCGGAAGGGCAGATACGCAGTATTTT. Protein: CASSPGRADTQYF.

This CDR3 reads CASSQGPAGGETQYF. In nucleotides, the CDR3 is TGCGCCAGCAGCCAAGGCCCAGCCGGGGGGGAGACCCAGTACTTC. This sequence joins TRBV4-1 and TRBJ2-5; 7 bases line up with TRBD2. The junction had 7 bases not matched to a gene; V was cut back by 1 base and J by 5 bases. Germline assignment: CDR1 MGHRA and CDR2 YSYEKL. This CDR3 has 15 amino acids.

This clone was counted a few times. The rearrangement joins TRBV6-1 to TRBJ1-3; D is ambiguous. Trimming stripped 6 bases from V and 4 bases from J, with 13 bases between. Germline V gene lookup returns CDR1 MNHNS and CDR2 SASEGT. The CDR3 runs to 14 residues. The CDR3 region is CASRDSGTGNTIYF. CDR3 sequence (DNA): TGTGCCAGCAGGGACTCGGGTACGGGAAACACCATATATTTT.

The chain carries TRBV7-2 and TRBJ1-3, with TRBD1 matching over 7 bases. CDR3 length: 15 amino acids. Trimming took 5 bases from V and 1 from J; bases not matched to a gene: 5. Germline-derived CDR1 and CDR2 are SGHTA and FQGNSA. The CDR3 loop reads CASSAQTGSGNTIYF. In DNA, the CDR3 is TGTGCCAGCAGCGCTCAGACAGGGTCTGGAAACACCATATATTTT. Full variable domain (remainder filled in from reference TRBV7-2 and TRBJ1-3): GAGVSQSPSNKVTEKGKDVELRCDPISGHTALYWYRQSLGQGLEFLIYFQGNSAPDKSGLPSDRFSAERTGGSVSTLTIQRTQQEDSAVYLCASSAQTGSGNTIYFGEGSWLTVV.

This clone was detected a few times. J is TRBJ2-2 and V is TRBV11-3; 9 nucleotides match TRBD1. This CDR3 is 16 amino acids long. Germline CDR1 is SGHNT and CDR2 is YENEEA. V was pared by 4 bases and J by 6 bases, with 9 bases of the junction left unmatched. CDR3 region: CASSSTGTGRAGELFF. The CDR3, as DNA: TGTGCCAGCAGCTCGACCGGGACAGGGCGAGCCGGGGAGCTGTTTTTT.

V and J are TRBV2 and TRBJ2-7; 9 bases line up with TRBD1. The germline gives CDR1 SNHLY, CDR2 FYNNEI. J lost 7 bases, V lost 3 bases, and 7 bases had no gene match. This CDR3 contains 14 residues. The CDR3 spells CASSEGGQGIEQYV. The CDR3 DNA is TGTGCCAGCAGTGAGGGTGGACAGGGGATTGAGCAGTACGTC.